This T cell receptor (beta chain) was recovered during a study of blood T cell repertoires in COVID-19. Trimming took off 6 bases at V and 5 bases at J, with 13 bases between the two ends. The CDR3 contains 13 residues. From germline, CDR1 is MRHNA and CDR2 SNTAGT. Profiling relied on immunoSEQ multiplex PCR, and the TCRdb table lists in-frame clones only, not all of them. The data contain roughly 260,000 clones, about nine tenths of them singletons. Sequences were obtained from PBMCs or T cells enriched from blood (not recorded which). The sequence was collected from a woman in her thirties with acute COVID-19. This chain links TRBV6-4 with TRBJ1-1, with a weak D call TRBD1 (6 bases). The CDR3 is CASSQDSFTEAFF. The CDR3 DNA follows: TGTGCCAGCAGCCAGGACAGTTTTACTGAAGCTTTCTTT.